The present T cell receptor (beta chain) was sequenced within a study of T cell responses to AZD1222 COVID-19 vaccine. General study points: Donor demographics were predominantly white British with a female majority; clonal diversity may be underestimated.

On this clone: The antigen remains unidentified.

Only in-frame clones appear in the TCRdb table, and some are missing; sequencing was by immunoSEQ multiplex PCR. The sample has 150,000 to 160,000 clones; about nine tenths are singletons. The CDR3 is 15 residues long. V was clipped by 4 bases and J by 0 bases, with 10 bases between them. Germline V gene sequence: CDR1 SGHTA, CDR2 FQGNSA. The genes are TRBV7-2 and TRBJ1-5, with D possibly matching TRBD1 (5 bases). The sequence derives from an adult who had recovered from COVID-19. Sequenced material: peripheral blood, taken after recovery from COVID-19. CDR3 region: CASSYEDSSNQPQHF. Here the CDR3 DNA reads TGTGCCAGCAGCTATGAAGACAGTAGCAATCAGCCCCAGCATTTT.